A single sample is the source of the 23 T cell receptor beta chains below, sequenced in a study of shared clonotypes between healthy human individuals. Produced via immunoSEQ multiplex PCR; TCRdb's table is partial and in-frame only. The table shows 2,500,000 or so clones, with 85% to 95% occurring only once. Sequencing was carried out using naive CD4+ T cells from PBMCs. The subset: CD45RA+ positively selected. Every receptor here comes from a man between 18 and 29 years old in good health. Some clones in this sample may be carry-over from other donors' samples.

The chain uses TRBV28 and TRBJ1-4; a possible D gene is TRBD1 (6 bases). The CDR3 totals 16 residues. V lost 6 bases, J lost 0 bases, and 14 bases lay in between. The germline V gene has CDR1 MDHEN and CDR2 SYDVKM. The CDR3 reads CASSRRGQATNEKLFF. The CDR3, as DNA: TGTGCCAGCAGCCGTCGGGGACAAGCAACTAATGAAAAACTGTTTTTT. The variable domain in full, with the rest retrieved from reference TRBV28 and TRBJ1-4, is DVKVTQSSRYLVKRTGEKVFLECVQDMDHENMFWYRQDPGLGLRLIYFSYDVKMKEKGDIPEGYSVSREKKERFSLILESASTNQTSMYLCASSRRGQATNEKLFFGSGTQLSVL.

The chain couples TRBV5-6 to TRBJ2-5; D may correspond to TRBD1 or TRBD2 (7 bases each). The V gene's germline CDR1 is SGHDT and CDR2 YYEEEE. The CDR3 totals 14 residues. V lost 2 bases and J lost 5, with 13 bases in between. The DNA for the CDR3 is TGTGCCAGCAGCTTCAGGGGGGGCGGCGAGACCCAGTACTTC. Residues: CASSFRGGGETQYF.

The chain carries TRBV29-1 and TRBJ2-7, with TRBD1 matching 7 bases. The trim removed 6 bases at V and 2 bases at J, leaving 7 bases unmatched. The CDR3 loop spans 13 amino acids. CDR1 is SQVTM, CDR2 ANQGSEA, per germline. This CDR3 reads CSVGDRVAYEQYF. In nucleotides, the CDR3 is TGCAGCGTAGGAGACAGGGTGGCCTACGAGCAGTACTTC.

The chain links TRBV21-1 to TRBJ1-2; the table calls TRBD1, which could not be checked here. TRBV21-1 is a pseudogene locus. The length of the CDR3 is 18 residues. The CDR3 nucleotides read TGTGCCAGCAGCAAAGTTTATCCAGGGACAGGGTCCCCCTATGGCTACACCTTC. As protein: CASSKVYPGTGSPYGYTF.

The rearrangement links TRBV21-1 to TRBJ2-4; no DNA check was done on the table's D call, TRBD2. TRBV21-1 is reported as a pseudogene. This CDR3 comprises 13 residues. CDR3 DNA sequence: TGTGCCAGCAGCAAGGTTCCTTGGAGCATTCAGTACTTC. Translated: CASSKVPWSIQYF.

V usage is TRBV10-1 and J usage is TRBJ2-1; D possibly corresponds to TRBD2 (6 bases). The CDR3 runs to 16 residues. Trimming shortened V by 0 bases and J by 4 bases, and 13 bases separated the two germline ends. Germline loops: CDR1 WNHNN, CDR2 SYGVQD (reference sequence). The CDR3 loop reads CASSESVGGRYNEQFF. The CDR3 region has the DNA TGCGCCAGCAGTGAGTCGGTTGGGGGGAGGTACAATGAGCAGTTCTTC.

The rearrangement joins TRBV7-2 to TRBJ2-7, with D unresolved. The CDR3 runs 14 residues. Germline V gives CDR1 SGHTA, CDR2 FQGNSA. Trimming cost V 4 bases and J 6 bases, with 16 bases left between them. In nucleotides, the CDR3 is TGTGCCAGCAGCTCGGACGGTGAGGTGGGCGAGCAGTACTTC. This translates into CASSSDGEVGEQYF.

This CDR3 is CASSLVGGQGTYEQYF. CDR3 DNA sequence: TGCGCCAGCAGCTTGGTCGGGGGACAGGGGACCTACGAGCAGTACTTC. V usage is TRBV5-1 and J usage is TRBJ2-7; 10 bases map to TRBD1. This CDR3 comprises 16 residues. V shed 0 bases, J shed 2 bases, and the junction held 5 bases outside the gene matches. Germline V gives CDR1 SGHRS, CDR2 YFSETQ.

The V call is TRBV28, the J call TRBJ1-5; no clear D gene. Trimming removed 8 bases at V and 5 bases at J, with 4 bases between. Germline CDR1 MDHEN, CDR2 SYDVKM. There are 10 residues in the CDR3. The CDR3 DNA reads TGTGCCAGCGGTCATCAGCCCCAGCATTTT. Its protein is CASGHQPQHF.

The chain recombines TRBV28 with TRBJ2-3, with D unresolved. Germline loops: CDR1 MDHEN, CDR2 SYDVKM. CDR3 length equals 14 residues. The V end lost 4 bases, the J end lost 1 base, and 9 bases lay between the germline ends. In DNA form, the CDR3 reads TGTGCCAGCAGTTCGGAACGGGGCACAGATACGCAGTATTTT. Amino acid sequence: CASSSERGTDTQYF.

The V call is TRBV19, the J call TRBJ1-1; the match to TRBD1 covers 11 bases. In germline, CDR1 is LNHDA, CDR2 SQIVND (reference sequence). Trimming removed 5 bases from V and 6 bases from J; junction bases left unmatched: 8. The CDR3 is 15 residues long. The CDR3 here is CASSFSPGQGAEAFF. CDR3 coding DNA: TGTGCCAGTAGTTTTTCCCCGGGACAGGGGGCTGAAGCTTTCTTT. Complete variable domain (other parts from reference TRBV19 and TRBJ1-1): DGGITQSPKYLFRKEGQNVTLSCEQNLNHDAMYWYRQDPGQGLRLIYYSQIVNDFQKGDIAEGYSVSREKKESFPLTVTSAQKNPTAFYLCASSFSPGQGAEAFFGQGTRLTVV.

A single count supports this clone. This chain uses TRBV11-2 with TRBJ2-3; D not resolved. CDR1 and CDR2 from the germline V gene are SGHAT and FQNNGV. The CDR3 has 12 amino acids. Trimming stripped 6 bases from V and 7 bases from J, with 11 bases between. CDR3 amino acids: CASSSVSYTQYF. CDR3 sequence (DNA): TGTGCCAGCAGTTCTGTATCCTATACGCAGTATTTT.

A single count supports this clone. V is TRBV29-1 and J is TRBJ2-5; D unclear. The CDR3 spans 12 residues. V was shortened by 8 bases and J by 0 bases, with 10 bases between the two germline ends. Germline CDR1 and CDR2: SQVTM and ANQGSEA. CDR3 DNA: TGCAGCCTACTTGGGGACCAAGAGACCCAGTACTTC. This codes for CSLLGDQETQYF.

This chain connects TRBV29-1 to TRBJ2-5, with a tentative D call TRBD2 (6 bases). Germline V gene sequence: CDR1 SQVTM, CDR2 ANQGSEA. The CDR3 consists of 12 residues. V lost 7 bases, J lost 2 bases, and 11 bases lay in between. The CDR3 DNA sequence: TGCAGCGCAGCCCGGGGGCAAGAGACCCAGTACTTC. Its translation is CSAARGQETQYF.

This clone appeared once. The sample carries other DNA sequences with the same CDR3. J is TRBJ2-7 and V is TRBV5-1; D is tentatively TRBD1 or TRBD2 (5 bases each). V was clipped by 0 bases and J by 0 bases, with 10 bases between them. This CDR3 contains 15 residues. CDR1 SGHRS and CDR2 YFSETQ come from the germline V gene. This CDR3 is CASSLVAGSSYEQYF. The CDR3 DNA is TGCGCCAGCAGCTTGGTTGCAGGGAGCTCCTACGAGCAGTACTTC.

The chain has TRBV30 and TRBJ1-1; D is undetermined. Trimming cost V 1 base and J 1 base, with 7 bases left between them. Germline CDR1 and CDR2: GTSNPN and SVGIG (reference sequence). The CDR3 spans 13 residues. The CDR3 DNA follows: TGTGCCTGGAGTGGCCAACAGAACACTGAAGCTTTCTTT. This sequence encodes CAWSGQQNTEAFF.

The CDR3 region has the DNA TGTGCCAGTAGTATAACAGGAAATGAGCAGTTCTTC. It translates to CASSITGNEQFF. The chain combines TRBV19 with TRBJ2-1, with D possibly being TRBD1 (5 bases). Trimming removed 2 bases from V and 7 bases from J, with 6 bases in between. There are 12 residues in the CDR3. Germline V gene data show CDR1 as LNHDA and CDR2 as SQIVND (reference sequence).

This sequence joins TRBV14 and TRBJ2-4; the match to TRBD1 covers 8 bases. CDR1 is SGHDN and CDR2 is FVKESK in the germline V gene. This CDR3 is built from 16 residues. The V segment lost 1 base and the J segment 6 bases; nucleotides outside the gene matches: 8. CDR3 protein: CASSQALDRALNIQYF. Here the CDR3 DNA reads TGTGCCAGCAGCCAAGCGCTGGACAGGGCCTTAAACATTCAGTACTTC.

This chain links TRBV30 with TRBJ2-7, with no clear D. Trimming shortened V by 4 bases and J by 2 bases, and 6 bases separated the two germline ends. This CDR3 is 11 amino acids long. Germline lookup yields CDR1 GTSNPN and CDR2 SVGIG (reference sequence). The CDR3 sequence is CAWTRTYEQYF. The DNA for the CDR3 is TGTGCCTGGACTCGTACCTACGAGCAGTACTTC.

The CDR3, as DNA: TGTGCCAGCAGCCCGGGACAGGGGAAGCAGCGGGGCTACAATGAGCAGTTCTTC. Translated, it gives CASSPGQGKQRGYNEQFF. The chain is built from TRBV11-1 and TRBJ2-1; 10 nucleotides agree with TRBD1. From germline, CDR1 is SGHAT and CDR2 FQDESV (reference sequence). With 5 bases clipped from V and 3 bases from J, the junction kept 13 bases outside the gene matches. This CDR3 region has 18 residues. The full variable domain, completed using reference TRBV11-1 and TRBJ2-1, is EAEVAQSPRYKITEKSQAVAFWCDPISGHATLYWYRQILGQGPELLVQFQDESVVDDSQLPKDRFSAERLKGVDSTLKIQPAELGDSAMYLCASSPGQGKQRGYNEQFFGPGTRLTVL.

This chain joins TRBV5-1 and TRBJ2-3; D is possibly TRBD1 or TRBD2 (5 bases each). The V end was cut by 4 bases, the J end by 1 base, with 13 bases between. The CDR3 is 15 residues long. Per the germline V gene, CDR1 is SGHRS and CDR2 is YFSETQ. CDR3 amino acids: CASSGQGRGTDTQYF. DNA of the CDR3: TGCGCCAGCAGCGGCCAGGGACGCGGCACAGATACGCAGTATTTT.

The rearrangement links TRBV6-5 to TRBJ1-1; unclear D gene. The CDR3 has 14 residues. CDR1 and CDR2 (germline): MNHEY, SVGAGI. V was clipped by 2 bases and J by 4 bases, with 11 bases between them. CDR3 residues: CASSYRFSGTEAFF. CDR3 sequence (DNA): TGTGCCAGCAGTTACCGGTTCAGCGGCACTGAAGCTTTCTTT.

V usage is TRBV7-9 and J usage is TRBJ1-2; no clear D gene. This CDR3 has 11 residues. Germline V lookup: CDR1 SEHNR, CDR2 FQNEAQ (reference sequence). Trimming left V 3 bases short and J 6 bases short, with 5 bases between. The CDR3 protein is CASSFKDGYTF. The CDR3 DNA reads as TGTGCCAGCAGCTTCAAGGATGGCTACACCTTC. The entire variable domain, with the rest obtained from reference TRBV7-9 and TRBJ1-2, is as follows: DTGVSQNPRHKITKRGQNVTFRCDPISEHNRLYWYRQTLGQGPEFLTYFQNEAQLEKSRLLSDRFSAERPKGSFSTLEIQRTEQGDSAMYLCASSFKDGYTFGSGTRLTVV.